This is a list of T cell receptor beta chains from one sample in a study of blood T cell repertoires in COVID-19. Data came from immunoSEQ multiplex PCR; TCRdb stores just in-frame clones and leaves some out. The sample consists of about 180,000 clones, approximately 86% of them appearing once. The sample taken for sequencing was peripheral blood. The receptors originated from a woman aged 50 to 65 with acute or convalescent COVID-19. The CDR3 runs from the conserved cysteine through the conserved F or W. D genes are given only for firm matches. Clone size appears in some rows only: once, few, many, or a class for an expanded clone.

CDR3 protein	CDR3 DNA	J gene	CDR3 length	clone size	V gene	D gene
CASQGLANEKLFF	TGTGCCAGCCAGGGTTTGGCTAATGAAAAACTGTTTTTT	TRBJ1-4	13	.	TRBV19	.
CASSLAVVQGAGELFF	TGCGCCAGCAGCTTGGCAGTGGTACAGGGCGCCGGGGAGCTGTTTTTT	TRBJ2-2	16	.	TRBV5-1	.
CASSGAKGEPQHF	TGTGCCAGCAGCGGTGCAAAAGGAGAGCCCCAGCATTTT	TRBJ1-5	13	.	TRBV9	.
CAISESGQNYEQYF	TGTGCCATCAGTGAGTCTGGACAGAATTACGAGCAGTACTTC	TRBJ2-7	14	.	TRBV10-3	.
CASSIDPRGSYGYTF	TGTGCCAGTAGTATAGATCCAAGAGGATCCTATGGCTACACCTTC	TRBJ1-2	15	.	TRBV19	.
CSVDEGTDTQYF	TGCAGCGTTGACGAGGGAACAGATACGCAGTATTTT	TRBJ2-3	12	.	TRBV29-1	.
CASSKVRDILGEQYF	TGTGCCAGCAGCAAAGTTAGGGACATCCTTGGGGAGCAGTACTTC	TRBJ2-7	15	.	TRBV21-1	.
CASSPIREGAKNIQYF	TGTGCCAGCAGCCCAATCAGGGAGGGGGCCAAAAACATTCAGTACTTC	TRBJ2-4	16	.	TRBV3-1/TRBV3-2	TRBD2
CASLGSQGPYGYTF	TGTGCCAGCCTGGGGTCACAGGGACCCTATGGCTACACCTTC	TRBJ1-2	14	once	TRBV2	.
CASSVGVRAGSTEAFF	TGCGCCAGCAGCGTTGGTGTCAGGGCCGGGAGCACTGAAGCTTTCTTT	TRBJ1-1	16	.	TRBV5-1	.
CASSATGTGEAFF	TGTGCCAGTAGTGCGACCGGGACAGGGGAAGCTTTCTTT	TRBJ1-1	13	once	TRBV19	TRBD1
CASSSTSGSKDTQYF	TGTGCCAGCAGTTCGACCAGCGGGAGTAAAGATACGCAGTATTTT	TRBJ2-3	15	once	TRBV7-2	TRBD2
CASSRPGGNTEAFF	TGTGCCAGCAGCCGACCGGGGGGGAACACTGAAGCTTTCTTT	TRBJ1-1	14	.	TRBV5-4	.
CASSPRQDYQPQHF	TGTGCCAGCAGTCCCCGACAGGATTATCAGCCCCAGCATTTT	TRBJ1-5	14	.	TRBV6-2/TRBV6-3	.
CASSMSRGDEAFF	TGTGCCAGTAGTATGAGCAGGGGGGATGAAGCTTTCTTT	TRBJ1-1	13	.	TRBV19	TRBD1
CASSSNYGYTF	TGTGCCAGCAGTTCAAACTATGGCTACACCTTC	TRBJ1-2	11	.	TRBV28	.
CASSLGDRVDTGELFF	TGTGCCAGCAGCTTGGGAGACAGGGTGGACACCGGGGAGCTGTTTTTT	TRBJ2-2	16	.	TRBV5-8	TRBD1
CASSYQRTGEIGEAFF	TGTGCCAGCAGTTACCAAAGGACAGGGGAGATAGGTGAAGCTTTCTTT	TRBJ1-1	16	few	TRBV6-6	TRBD1